This section outlines one T cell receptor (beta chain) sequence together with its context. The antigen remains undetermined. This may be a read error, as it is one base from a much larger clone. V was clipped by 8 bases and J by 0 bases; unmatched bases: 10. The CDR3 is made up of 14 amino acids. CDR1 and CDR2 from the germline V gene are DFQATT and SNEGSKA (reference sequence). This record comes from a study of blood T cells in healthy people across ages. General study findings and limits: Observed TCR beta diversity per million T cells went down as age went up. This fall followed a roughly linear course with age.

The donors, aged roughly 6 to 95, were healthy Caucasians from Russia. PCR was performed a second time for about 7 to 12 cycles using a sample-barcoded 5' primer and a J-beta primer mix. A single record per CDR3 protein comes from TCRdb applying MiXCR to the 5' RACE reads. The table includes under 1,000,000 distinct CDR3 sequences, 46% detected once. The V call is TRBV20-1, the J call TRBJ2-7; 7 bases match TRBD2. The sample consisted of blood. The sequence came from a man older than 75 in good health. The CDR3 sequence: CSTNKRGVSYEQYF. The CDR3 DNA is TGCAGTACTAACAAGCGGGGTGTCTCCTACGAGCAGTACTTC.